This TCR beta chain stems from a study of neurological immune-mediated disorders. Overall study results and limits: Among expanded clones, no CDR3 amino acid sequences were shared across subjects, a pattern suggesting private repertoires in all groups. Clinical and MRI features did not associate with the cluster found in multiple sclerosis patients.

With 10-nucleotide random UMIs included, cDNA was synthesized by 5'RACE. TCRdb reprocessed the 5' RACE reads via MiXCR and lists one record per CDR3 protein. The table has 45,000 to 65,000 distinct CDR3 sequences, around 4.4% seen once. This CDR3 contains 15 residues. Looked up from germline, CDR1 is SGHTA and CDR2 is FQGTGA. V shed 3 bases, J shed 5 bases, and the junction held 5 bases outside the gene matches. About this clonotype: Its antigen is not known.

From 2 million PBMCs stored at -80 C, the unsorted libraries were generated. This TCR was sampled from a man aged 50 or older with multiple sclerosis. The sequencing sample was made of PBMCs. The chain couples TRBV7-3 to TRBJ2-5; 11 nucleotides match TRBD2. CDR3 coding DNA: TGTGCCAGCAGCTTGCTAGCGGGAGGAGGCGAGACCCAGTACTTC. Translation: CASSLLAGGGETQYF.